This passage covers 3 T cell receptor beta chains from one sample sequenced in a study of blood T cells in healthy people across ages (dated by TCRdb to the mid-2010s). The library was made by 5' RACE. TCRdb shows the sequencer as Illumina HiSeq 2500. A second PCR of about 6 to 12 cycles was run with a J-beta primer mix and a sample-barcoded 5' primer. TCRdb took the public reads, trimmed them with fastp at Q25, ran MiXCR for clone calling and kept in-frame beta chains. Duplicate CDR3 protein sequences are folded into a single record with the most common DNA and genes. The sample table contains around 650,000 distinct CDR3 sequences; only one count was recorded for 32% of them. Roughly 14% of the sample rests with the top ten. Sequencing was performed on blood. The receptors come from a woman of 80 years or more in good health. Donor details come from another sample of the same person, matched by shared clones.

Concerning this clonotype: This may come from a read error, since a much larger clone is one base off. CDR3 nucleotide sequence: TGTGCCACCAGTGCCCAGGGGGCCTACAATGAGCAGTTCTTC. The encoded protein is CATSAQGAYNEQFF. The chain couples TRBV24-1 to TRBJ2-1; 7 bases are shared with TRBD1. The CDR3 runs 14 residues. CDR1 is KGHDR, CDR2 SFDVKD, per germline. Unmatched junction bases numbered 2, after V lost 5 bases and J lost 2 bases.

This clonotype was picked up many times. The chain joins TRBV7-2 to TRBJ2-7, with a possible D match to TRBD2 (6 bases). CDR1 SGHTA and CDR2 FQGNSA come from the germline V gene. The CDR3 consists of 13 residues. The V and J ends lost 5 bases and 6 bases respectively, with 14 bases between them. DNA of the CDR3: TGTGCCAGCAGCCCCCTTCTAGCGTTCGAGCAGTACTTC. Amino acid sequence: CASSPLLAFEQYF.

This clonotype was detected many times. The J gene is TRBJ2-5, the V gene TRBV12-5; 8 positions agree with TRBD1. Germline values: CDR1 LGHNT, CDR2 FRNRAP. V was pared by 1 base and J by 1 base, with 2 bases of the junction left unmatched. This CDR3 spans 15 amino acids. In DNA form, the CDR3 reads TGTGCTAGTGGTTTGGGGGACAGGAGCCAAGAGACCCAGTACTTC. This sequence encodes CASGLGDRSQETQYF.